Below are 10 T cell receptor beta chains sequenced from a single sample in a study of T cell responses to AZD1222 COVID-19 vaccine. Some clones are missing from TCRdb's copy, which holds only in-frame ones; the method was immunoSEQ multiplex PCR. The table has about 83,000 clones, 70% to 90% seen once. The sequences come from peripheral blood, collected on day 0 of MenACWY control vaccination. These receptors originate from an adult in good health.

The V call is TRBV5-5, the J call TRBJ1-6; D gene uncertain. Trimming shortened V by 0 bases and J by 10 bases, and 8 bases separated the two germline ends. The length of the CDR3 is 13 residues. The germline gives CDR1 SGHKS, CDR2 YYEKEE (reference sequence). CDR3 DNA: TGTGCCAGCAGCTTGGAACCCCAATCACCCCTCCACTTT. The encoded protein is CASSLEPQSPLHF.

This clone was seen just once. The chain carries TRBV5-6 and TRBJ2-3; TRBD1 is a possible D gene (5 bases). This CDR3 contains 13 residues. Trimming took 4 bases from V and 10 from J, leaving 16 bases between them. The germline V gene has CDR1 SGHDT and CDR2 YYEEEE. CDR3 region: CASSPTGRVAQYF. The CDR3 DNA reads as TGTGCCAGCAGCCCGACCGGCAGGGTTGCGCAGTATTTT. The whole variable domain, filled in from reference TRBV5-6 and TRBJ2-3, reads DAGVTQSPTHLIKTRGQQVTLRCSPKSGHDTVSWYQQALGQGPQFIFQYYEEEERQRGNFPDRFSGHQFPNYSSELNVNALLLGDSALYLCASSPTGRVAQYFGPGTRLTVL.

The chain employs TRBV5-1 and TRBJ2-2, with unresolved D. The V end was cut by 0 bases, the J end by 2 bases, with 8 bases between. The length of the CDR3 is 15 residues. Germline V gene sequence: CDR1 SGHRS, CDR2 YFSETQ. The CDR3 nucleotides read TGCGCCAGCAGCTTGGCCCGTAGCAACACCGGGGAGCTGTTTTTT. Protein product: CASSLARSNTGELFF.

The chain combines TRBV9 with TRBJ1-2; 8 nucleotides line up with TRBD1. The CDR3 totals 15 residues. V dropped 3 bases and J dropped 3; count of bases not matched to a gene: 7. Germline assignment: CDR1 SGDLS and CDR2 YYNGEE. DNA for the CDR3: TGTGCCAGCAGCGATGGGACAGGTACCTACTATGGCTACACCTTC. Its protein product is CASSDGTGTYYGYTF.

Turning to this clone: Within the sample, other DNA sequences also encode this same CDR3. The chain links TRBV27 to TRBJ2-1, with a tentative D call TRBD2 (6 bases). CDR1 MNHEY and CDR2 SMNVEV come from the germline V gene (reference sequence). The V and J ends lost 5 bases and 8 bases respectively, with 16 bases between them. The CDR3 consists of 14 residues. The CDR3 region has the DNA TGTGCCAGCAGTCTGGAGGGCTGGGGTCATGAGCAGTTCTTC. The encoded protein is CASSLEGWGHEQFF.

The gene calls are TRBV11-2 and TRBJ1-1; D is undetermined. V shed 1 base and J shed 1 base, with 7 bases lying between them. This CDR3 is 14 amino acids long. CDR1 and CDR2 (germline): SGHAT, FQNNGV. The chain's CDR3 is CASSLVQANTEAFF. CDR3 nucleotides: TGTGCCAGCAGCTTAGTCCAGGCGAACACTGAAGCTTTCTTT.

The gene calls are TRBV20-1 and TRBJ1-2; no clear D gene. V shed 4 bases and J shed 7 bases, with 10 bases lying between them. This CDR3 comprises 11 residues. Germline-derived CDR1 and CDR2 are DFQATT and SNEGSKA (reference sequence). The CDR3 spells CSATHQSGYTF. CDR3 nucleotides: TGCAGTGCTACCCACCAAAGTGGCTACACCTTC.

This rearrangement joins TRBV4-3 to TRBJ2-2, with D perhaps being TRBD1 or TRBD2 (5 bases each). Germline lookup yields CDR1 LGHNA and CDR2 YSLEER. This CDR3 is built from 19 residues. V lost 0 bases and J 4 bases, leaving 21 bases between the germline ends. The DNA of the CDR3 is TGCGCCAGCAGCCAAGACTGGCAGGGAGTGGGCGTTGGCACCGGGGAGCTGTTTTTT. It translates to CASSQDWQGVGVGTGELFF.

This clone has just one count. The chain joins TRBV5-5 to TRBJ2-1; the D gene is possibly TRBD2 (6 bases). Germline loops: CDR1 SGHKS, CDR2 YYEKEE (reference sequence). The CDR3 has 13 amino acids. Trimming shortened V by 6 bases and J by 3 bases, and 10 bases separated the two germline ends. The chain's CDR3 is CASNGGNYNEQFF. The CDR3, as DNA: TGTGCCAGCAACGGGGGTAACTACAATGAGCAGTTCTTC.

The rearrangement joins TRBV7-2 to TRBJ2-3; D gene uncertain. Trimming shortened V by 8 bases and J by 6 bases, and 21 bases separated the two germline ends. Germline V gene lookup returns CDR1 SGHTA and CDR2 FQGNSA. There are 15 residues in the CDR3. CDR3 amino acids: CASGSLAQQSDTQYF. CDR3 DNA sequence: TGTGCCAGCGGCTCACTCGCACAGCAATCCGATACGCAGTATTTT.